The text below deals with one TCR beta chain. Random hexamers served to reverse transcribe roughly 0.5 to 1 ug RNA. An immunoSEQ multiplex PCR amplified TCR beta CDR3 over 54 Vbeta and 13 Jbeta. TCRdb analysed the immunoSEQ multiplex PCR reads with MiXCR anew, one entry per CDR3 protein. The sample has about 140,000 distinct CDR3 sequences, approximately 95% seen once. Sequencing of TCR beta drew on CD8+ and CD4+ T cells from blood. The multiple sclerosis control group comprised treatment-naive patients with stable or active relapsing-remitting disease. The CD8+ and CD4+ T cells were isolated magnetically using a negative isolation approach, whereas the TEMRA cells were enriched by FACS. The V gene's germline CDR1 is MDHEN and CDR2 SYDVKM. The CDR3 has 14 amino acids. Between the trimmed V and J ends, which lost 4 bases and 4 bases, there was a span of 10 bases. The data are from a study of CD8 T cells in Susac syndrome.

The sequence was obtained from a human donor with multiple sclerosis. The chain uses TRBV28 and TRBJ1-4; D unresolved. Sequenced: CD4+ T cells from PBMCs. CDR3 amino acids: CASSSTDYNEKLFF. The CDR3 DNA follows: TGTGCCAGCAGTTCTACGGACTATAATGAAAAACTGTTTTTT.